Presented here are 8 T cell receptor beta chains from one specimen sequenced in a study of pediatric ulcerative colitis. Profiled with immunoSEQ multiplex PCR; TCRdb holds only in-frame clones, not every one. The table has more than 45,000 clones, 87% seen once. The sample was blood. These receptors were collected from a boy aged 10-17 years who was a control in a study of pediatric ulcerative colitis.

The chain uses TRBV4-1 and TRBJ2-7, with 8 bases that match TRBD1. Per germline, CDR1 MGHRA and CDR2 YSYEKL. The CDR3 sequence is 15 residues long. V lost 3 bases and J lost 3; bases outside the gene matches: 7. CDR3 loop: CASSQPDRAVYEQYF. As DNA, the CDR3 is TGCGCCAGCAGCCAGCCGGACAGGGCCGTCTACGAGCAGTACTTC.

The chain employs TRBV7-2 and TRBJ2-3; 8 bases fit TRBD2. The V segment lost 8 bases and the J segment 8 bases; nucleotides outside the gene matches: 15. CDR1 is SGHTA and CDR2 is FQGNSA in the germline V gene. The CDR3 spans 15 residues. As DNA, the CDR3 is TGTGCCAGCTCGCGGGGGACTAGGGGTGAAGGTACGCAGTATTTT. This gives the protein CASSRGTRGEGTQYF.

In its sample, this clone was seen once. J is TRBJ2-7 and V is TRBV4-1, with a possible D match to TRBD1 (5 bases). The germline V and J ends were trimmed by 2 bases and 7 bases, with 18 bases remaining between them. CDR1 and CDR2 from the germline V gene are MGHRA and YSYEKL. This CDR3 region has 15 residues. The CDR3 coding sequence is TGCGCCAGCAGCCAATCGCAGGGCGCCGGTCTGGAGCAGTACTTC. Protein: CASSQSQGAGLEQYF.

The chain links TRBV27 to TRBJ2-7; tentative D call: TRBD1 (5 bases). Trimming cost V 2 bases and J 6 bases, with 17 bases left between them. Per the germline V gene, CDR1 is MNHEY and CDR2 is SMNVEV (reference sequence). The CDR3 sequence is 15 residues long. The CDR3 DNA follows: TGTGCCAGCAGTTTAGGGCAGGGAAGCATCCGCGAGCAGTACTTC. It yields the protein CASSLGQGSIREQYF.

This chain connects TRBV6-1 to TRBJ2-2; maybe TRBD1 (5 bases). Germline CDR1 is MNHNS and CDR2 is SASEGT. V was clipped by 1 base and J by 3 bases, with 9 bases between them. The CDR3 is 15 residues long. In nucleotides, the CDR3 is TGTGCCAGCAGTGAAGGGGCAGGGTACACCGGGGAGCTGTTTTTT. As protein: CASSEGAGYTGELFF.

This chain links TRBV7-9 with TRBJ1-1; 7 bases line up with TRBD1. The CDR3 spans 15 residues. In germline, CDR1 is SEHNR, CDR2 FQNEAQ (reference sequence). The V gene end was trimmed by 6 bases and the J gene end by 0 bases; junction bases not matched to a gene: 7. Written as DNA, the CDR3 is TGTGCCAGCAGAGACAGGGATGCACTGAACACTGAAGCTTTCTTT. Residues: CASRDRDALNTEAFF.

Only a few counts were recorded for this clone. The chain has TRBV19 and TRBJ1-2; tentative D call: TRBD1 (5 bases). Between the trimmed V and J ends, which lost 2 bases and 3 bases, there was a span of 13 bases. The germline gives CDR1 LNHDA, CDR2 SQIVND (reference sequence). CDR3 length: 15 residues. CDR3 sequence reads: CASSIWGNKDYGYTF. CDR3 bases: TGTGCCAGTAGTATATGGGGCAATAAGGACTATGGCTACACCTTC.

CDR3 sequence reads: CASARRGTDTQYF. CDR3 in DNA: TGTGCCAGCGCCCGGAGGGGCACAGATACGCAGTATTTT. This sequence joins TRBV4-2 and TRBJ2-3; D might be TRBD2 (6 bases). CDR1 and CDR2 (germline): LGHNA, YNFKEQ. CDR3 length: 13 amino acids. V shed 8 bases and J shed 1 base, with 10 bases lying between them.